The 27 T cell receptor beta chains given below trace back to one sample, sequenced in a study of identical twins (dated by TCRdb to about 2016). The method behind the library was 5' RACE. The sample was run on an Illumina HiSeq 2000. TCRdb ran its own pipeline on the public reads, namely fastp trimming at Q25 and MiXCR clone calling, and kept in-frame beta chains. CDR3 protein sequences are deduplicated, and each keeps its most common genes and DNA. The sample table records under 900,000 distinct CDR3 sequences; 15% to 20% of these occur just once. Roughly 13% of the sample lies in the top ten. These same data were also listed under a study on T cells expressing NK-cell markers.

Sequenced sample: PBMCs. The receptors were gathered from a woman under 30 in good health.

The genes are TRBV11-3 and TRBJ1-6; D remains unclear. Germline V gene lookup returns CDR1 SGHNT and CDR2 YENEEA. Deletions cut 0 bases from V and 14 bases from J, with 8 bases between. CDR3 length: 12 amino acids. The CDR3 nucleotides are TGTGCCAGCAGCTTAGACTCCCTAACCCTCCACTTT. This sequence encodes CASSLDSLTLHF.

Ten or more counts support this clonotype. The chain recombines TRBV6-1 with TRBJ2-3, with D possibly matching TRBD2 (6 bases). Trimming cost V 8 bases and J 1 base, with 10 bases left between them. CDR3 length: 13 amino acids. From germline, CDR1 is MNHNS and CDR2 SASEGT. CDR3 nucleotide sequence: TGTGCCAGCCGGCGGGGTGGCACAGATACGCAGTATTTT. Translation gives CASRRGGTDTQYF.

The chain recombines TRBV5-1 with TRBJ2-7; 11 bases fit TRBD2. Germline V gene sequence: CDR1 SGHRS, CDR2 YFSETQ. The CDR3 covers 15 residues. The ends lost 4 bases at V and 2 bases at J; junction bases unmatched: 5. The CDR3 here is CASSRTSGSTYEQYF. The CDR3 nucleotides are TGCGCCAGCAGCCGCACTAGCGGGAGTACCTACGAGCAGTACTTC.

This clonotype has only a few counts. V and J are TRBV7-9 and TRBJ2-3; D may be TRBD2 (5 bases). This CDR3 comprises 16 residues. Deletions cut 5 bases from V and 2 bases from J, with 17 bases between. CDR1 and CDR2 from the germline V gene are SEHNR and FQNEAQ (reference sequence). The CDR3: CASSRGRGSNTDTQYF. The CDR3 nucleotides are TGTGCCAGCAGCCGGGGTCGTGGGAGTAACACAGATACGCAGTATTTT.

V usage is TRBV20-1 and J usage is TRBJ1-6; D is unclear. With 1 base removed from V and 7 bases from J, the gap between germline ends came to 8 bases. CDR3 length: 13 amino acids. Germline CDR1 and CDR2: DFQATT and SNEGSKA (reference sequence). The CDR3 spells CSARGGLNSPLHF. The CDR3 coding sequence is TGCAGTGCTAGAGGCGGGTTAAATTCACCCCTCCACTTT.

This clonotype came up many times. The chain couples TRBV7-2 to TRBJ2-3; 7 nucleotides align to TRBD2. CDR3 length: 14 amino acids. Germline V gene data show CDR1 as SGHTA and CDR2 as FQGNSA. The trim removed 6 bases at V and 6 bases at J, leaving 9 bases unmatched. This chain's CDR3 is CASRLAGDFDTQYF. The CDR3 nucleotides are TGTGCCAGCAGGTTGGCGGGAGACTTTGATACGCAGTATTTT.

The V call is TRBV9, the J call TRBJ2-1, with D tentatively TRBD2 (6 bases). The CDR3 covers 13 residues. The V gene's germline CDR1 is SGDLS and CDR2 YYNGEE. V was clipped by 2 bases and J by 9 bases, with 12 bases between them. The CDR3 loop reads CASSVGGGGEQFF. DNA of the CDR3: TGTGCCAGCAGCGTTGGTGGGGGAGGTGAGCAGTTCTTC.

This clonotype was counted a few times. This chain links TRBV3-1 with TRBJ2-3; D not certain. Germline V gene sequence: CDR1 LGHDT, CDR2 YNNKEL (reference sequence). Trimming pared 1 base from V and 7 bases from J, leaving 12 bases between. The CDR3 extends over 14 amino acids. CDR3 DNA: TGTGCCAGCAGCCAAGGAATTCCCGTTCATACGCAGTATTTT. It codes for CASSQGIPVHTQYF.

This clonotype turned up a few times. V gene TRBV6-1 combines with J gene TRBJ1-3, with a weak D call TRBD1 (5 bases). The CDR3 length is 14 residues. Looked up from germline, CDR1 is MNHNS and CDR2 is SASEGT. The V gene lost 5 bases and the J gene lost 1 base, with 9 bases spanning the gap. CDR3 DNA sequence: TGTGCCAGCAGTCGAGGGGTGTCTGGAAACACCATATATTTT. Protein product: CASSRGVSGNTIYF.

V gene TRBV25-1 combines with J gene TRBJ1-1; D possibly corresponds to TRBD1 (5 bases). CDR1 MGHDK and CDR2 SYGVNS come from the germline V gene. The V gene lost 3 bases and the J gene lost 11 bases, with 13 bases spanning the gap. This CDR3 has 12 residues. The CDR3 sequence is CASSERDARAFF. CDR3 bases: TGTGCCAGCAGTGAGAGGGACGCCAGGGCTTTCTTT.

The V call is TRBV29-1, the J call TRBJ2-3, with D unclear. V gave up 0 bases and J gave up 2 bases, with 9 bases separating them. CDR1 is SQVTM and CDR2 is ANQGSEA in the germline V gene. This CDR3 comprises 14 residues. CDR3 nucleotide sequence: TGCAGCGTTGAAGAACGCCACCTCACAGATACGCAGTATTTT. Translating it yields CSVEERHLTDTQYF.

For the CDR3, the DNA is TGTGCCAGCGCCCAATCGAGCGGGGGGAATGAGCAGTTCTTC. Protein sequence: CASAQSSGGNEQFF. The chain uses TRBV12-3 or TRBV12-4 and TRBJ2-1; 9 bases align to TRBD2. The CDR3 runs to 14 residues. The V segment lost 8 bases and the J segment 7 bases; nucleotides outside the gene matches: 9.

The V call is TRBV11-2, the J call TRBJ2-1; tentatively, D is TRBD1 (5 bases). CDR1 is SGHAT, CDR2 FQNNGV, per germline. The CDR3 is made up of 15 amino acids. With 2 bases removed from V and 7 bases from J, the gap between germline ends came to 15 bases. CDR3 loop: CASSLTPFQGNEQFF. The CDR3 DNA is TGTGCCAGCAGCTTAACCCCTTTCCAGGGTAATGAGCAGTTCTTC.

This clonotype was picked up many times. V usage is TRBV12-5 and J usage is TRBJ1-5, with D tentatively TRBD1 (5 bases). CDR3 length: 14 residues. Germline V CDR1 and CDR2: LGHNT, FRNRAP. V was cut by 5 bases and J by 5 bases, with 13 bases left in between. The CDR3 is CASGQGNVYQPQHF. The CDR3 nucleotides read TGTGCTAGTGGTCAGGGAAACGTCTATCAGCCCCAGCATTTT.

This clonotype was detected a few times. V usage is TRBV5-1 and J usage is TRBJ2-3; 8 bases fit TRBD2. J was trimmed by 4 bases and V by 0 bases; bases with no gene match: 10. From germline, CDR1 is SGHRS and CDR2 YFSETQ. This CDR3 is 17 amino acids long. CDR3 amino acids: CASSLGASGSGADTQYF. CDR3 bases: TGCGCCAGCAGCTTGGGGGCCAGCGGGAGTGGCGCAGATACGCAGTATTTT.

The V and J genes are TRBV5-1 and TRBJ2-7, with D possibly matching TRBD2 (6 bases). This CDR3 is 15 amino acids long. V lost 4 bases to trimming and J lost 0 bases, with 14 bases between them. Germline CDR1 and CDR2: SGHRS and YFSETQ. The CDR3 region is CASSKGRESSYEQYF. DNA of the CDR3: TGCGCCAGCAGCAAGGGACGGGAGAGCTCCTACGAGCAGTACTTC.

The chain links TRBV9 to TRBJ1-1, with unresolved D. The V end lost 0 bases, the J end lost 1 base, and 7 bases lay between the germline ends. The CDR3 spans 14 residues. The germline gives CDR1 SGDLS, CDR2 YYNGEE. The CDR3 DNA reads as TGTGCCAGCAGCGTAGGTCAGCCGAACACTGAAGCTTTCTTT. Amino acids: CASSVGQPNTEAFF.

This clonotype came up a few times. The chain links TRBV19 to TRBJ2-7; D tentatively reads TRBD1 or TRBD2 (6 bases each). The germline V and J ends were trimmed by 5 bases and 4 bases, with 12 bases remaining between them. Germline lookup yields CDR1 LNHDA and CDR2 SQIVND (reference sequence). The length of the CDR3 is 13 residues. Written as DNA, the CDR3 is TGTGCCAGTAGTCGCGGGACACTATACGAGCAGTACTTC. Translation gives CASSRGTLYEQYF.

This clonotype was observed a few times. This sequence joins TRBV20-1 and TRBJ2-3; possibly TRBD2 for D (5 bases). The germline V gene has CDR1 DFQATT and CDR2 SNEGSKA (reference sequence). Trimming pared 7 bases from V and 0 bases from J, leaving 14 bases between. This CDR3 is 14 amino acids long. CDR3 nucleotides: TGCAGTGTAGAGCGGCAAGGGAGCACAGATACGCAGTATTTT. It encodes CSVERQGSTDTQYF.

This chain uses TRBV4-3 with TRBJ2-5; D unresolved. Deletions cut 1 base from V and 5 bases from J, with 11 bases between. The CDR3 sequence is 14 residues long. Germline lookup yields CDR1 LGHNA and CDR2 YSLEER. CDR3 amino acids: CASSQAGFGETQYF. DNA for the CDR3: TGCGCCAGCAGCCAAGCGGGCTTCGGGGAGACCCAGTACTTC.

The CDR3 DNA is TGCAGTGCTAGGGAGGACAGGGGGCTCGGCTACACCTTC. Its translation: CSAREDRGLGYTF. This rearrangement joins TRBV20-1 to TRBJ1-2; 11 bases align to TRBD1. The CDR3 consists of 13 residues. Looked up from germline, CDR1 is DFQATT and CDR2 is SNEGSKA (reference sequence). V lost 3 bases to trimming and J lost 8 bases; unmatched junction nucleotides: 5.

Notes on this clonotype: The junction and the germline gene differ at one end; a read error may be behind it. The rearrangement joins TRBV7-9 to TRBJ2-3; D is possibly TRBD1 (5 bases). Per germline, CDR1 SEHNR and CDR2 FQNEAQ (reference sequence). The length of the CDR3 is 14 residues. CDR3 region: CAGSRVTRTDTQYF. As DNA, the CDR3 is TGTGCCGGCAGCAGGGTCACCCGCACAGATACGCAGTATTTT.

The chain combines TRBV5-1 with TRBJ2-7, with D possibly matching TRBD1 (5 bases). CDR3 length equals 13 residues. Per the germline V gene, CDR1 is SGHRS and CDR2 is YFSETQ. V gave up 4 bases and J gave up 4 bases, with 12 bases separating them. In DNA, the CDR3 is TGCGCCAGCAGCACCCGACAGAGATACGAGCAGTACTTC. Translated: CASSTRQRYEQYF.

The chain links TRBV4-1 to TRBJ2-7, with TRBD1 matching over 7 bases. This CDR3 has 16 amino acids. Germline V CDR1 and CDR2: MGHRA, YSYEKL. Losses at the gene ends were 2 bases for V and 0 bases for J; bases not matched to a gene: 7. CDR3 protein: CASSQRDSFTSYEQYF. In DNA, the CDR3 is TGCGCCAGCAGCCAACGGGACAGCTTTACCTCCTACGAGCAGTACTTC.

CDR3 nucleotide sequence: TGTGCCAGCAGCGAACGACAGGGTCTCTACAATGAGCAGTTCTTC. Translation: CASSERQGLYNEQFF. The chain uses TRBV9 and TRBJ2-1; 7 nucleotides agree with TRBD1. Germline V CDR1 and CDR2: SGDLS, YYNGEE. The J segment lost 3 bases and the V segment lost 3 bases, leaving 6 bases of the junction unmatched. CDR3 length: 15 residues.

This clonotype was detected only a few times. The chain links TRBV10-1 to TRBJ1-1, with D possibly TRBD1 on 5 matching bases. This CDR3 has 14 residues. The ends were cut back, 8 bases at V and 1 base at J, with 14 bases in the middle. Per the germline V gene, CDR1 is WNHNN and CDR2 is SYGVQD (reference sequence). The CDR3 spells CASRGELPNTEAFF. The CDR3 DNA follows: TGCGCCAGCCGGGGGGAATTACCGAACACTGAAGCTTTCTTT.

This clonotype has just a few counts. This sequence joins TRBV5-1 and TRBJ2-7, with 11 nucleotides matching TRBD2. Germline V gives CDR1 SGHRS, CDR2 YFSETQ. The CDR3 runs to 15 residues. The junction had 5 bases not matched to a gene; V was cut back by 0 bases and J by 6 bases. The CDR3 loop reads CASSLESLAGAEQYF. The CDR3 DNA sequence: TGCGCCAGCAGCTTGGAATCACTAGCGGGAGCCGAGCAGTACTTC.